One and the same sample provided the 16 T cell receptor beta chains below, sequenced in a study of cytomegalovirus exposure and HLA in healthy donors. The PCR used 60 Vbeta and 13 Jbeta primers. Some clones are missing from TCRdb's copy, which holds only in-frame ones; the method was immunoSEQ multiplex PCR. The sample consists of 200,000 to 250,000 clones, approximately 80% of them appearing once. What was sequenced was PBMCs. The receptors here all came from a boy aged 2 to 10 in good health and CMV-seronegative.

V and J are TRBV7-6 and TRBJ2-7; D may be TRBD2 (5 bases). The CDR3 length is 15 residues. Trimming removed 5 bases from V and 1 base from J, with 15 bases in between. Germline CDR1 and CDR2: SGHVS and FNYEAQ. The CDR3 protein is CASSPGVRGSYEQYF. Here the CDR3 DNA reads TGTGCCAGCAGCCCCGGGGTACGAGGATCCTACGAGCAGTACTTC.

The rearrangement joins TRBV5-5 to TRBJ1-1; maybe TRBD1 (5 bases). From germline, CDR1 is SGHKS and CDR2 YYEKEE (reference sequence). V gave up 5 bases and J gave up 4 bases, with 15 bases separating them. CDR3 length equals 14 residues. The CDR3 protein is CASSISGGGTEAFF. The CDR3 DNA is TGTGCCAGCAGTATCTCGGGGGGTGGCACTGAAGCTTTCTTT.

This clone appeared a single time. V gene TRBV15 combines with J gene TRBJ2-1; the D gene is possibly TRBD1 (5 bases). Germline CDR1 and CDR2: LNHNV and YYDKDF (reference sequence). CDR3 length equals 15 residues. V was clipped by 3 bases and J by 3 bases, with 12 bases between them. As DNA, the CDR3 is TGTGCCACCAGCAGTACCCACCAGGGCTACAATGAGCAGTTCTTC. Encoded protein: CATSSTHQGYNEQFF.

The chain couples TRBV6-1 to TRBJ2-2; no clear D. CDR1 MNHNS and CDR2 SASEGT come from the germline V gene. V dropped 7 bases and J dropped 0 bases, with 12 bases sitting between them. The CDR3 loop spans 15 amino acids. The CDR3 reads CASIQTPSNTGELFF. The CDR3 DNA reads TGTGCCAGCATCCAAACTCCTTCGAACACCGGGGAGCTGTTTTTT.

The V call is TRBV5-6, the J call TRBJ1-1, with D tentatively TRBD1 (5 bases). There are 13 residues in the CDR3. V lost 1 base and J lost 5, with 9 bases in between. Germline V gives CDR1 SGHDT, CDR2 YYEEEE. CDR3 loop: CASSLQGLTEAFF. DNA of the CDR3: TGTGCCAGCAGCTTGCAGGGTCTGACTGAAGCTTTCTTT.

CDR3 DNA: TGCGCCAGCAGCTTTGACGGGGACAGCACCGTTTGTCTGGCTTTCTTT. Translation: CASSFDGDSTVCLAFF. The chain joins TRBV5-1 to TRBJ1-1, with 7 bases aligning to TRBD1. The CDR3 sequence is 16 residues long. Trimming took 2 bases from V and 11 from J; bases not matched to a gene: 18. Germline V gene lookup returns CDR1 SGHRS and CDR2 YFSETQ.

The genes are TRBV4-1 and TRBJ2-3; 7 bases map to TRBD2. CDR1 is MGHRA and CDR2 is YSYEKL in the germline V gene. The ends lost 4 bases at V and 0 bases at J; junction bases unmatched: 10. This CDR3 has 17 residues. CDR3 nucleotides: TGCGCCAGCAGCCTATCGACCCTAGCGGCTAGCACAGATACGCAGTATTTT. Encoded protein: CASSLSTLAASTDTQYF.

This chain uses TRBV10-3 with TRBJ2-1, with 12 bases matching TRBD1. V trimming: 6 bases; J trimming: 7 bases; junction bases outside the gene matches: 10. CDR3 length: 16 amino acids. Germline loops: CDR1 ENHRY, CDR2 SYGVKD. The DNA for the CDR3 is TGTGCCATCAGGAACCCGGGACAGGGGGCGGAAAATGAGCAGTTCTTC. It translates to CAIRNPGQGAENEQFF.

This chain links TRBV25-1 with TRBJ2-5; D gene uncertain. This CDR3 has 13 amino acids. Germline-derived CDR1 and CDR2 are MGHDK and SYGVNS. V was pared by 3 bases and J by 5 bases, with 10 bases between. CDR3 region: CASSDKYRETQYF. The CDR3 region has the DNA TGTGCCAGCAGTGATAAGTATCGGGAGACCCAGTACTTC. The full variable domain, with the rest looked up from reference TRBV25-1 and TRBJ2-5, is EADIYQTPRYLVIGTGKKITLECSQTMGHDKMYWYQQDPGMELHLIHYSYGVNSTEKGDLSSESTVSRIRTEHFPLTLESARPSHTSQYLCASSDKYRETQYFGPGTRLLVL.

The chain carries TRBV29-1 and TRBJ2-5; D is unresolved. The J call may be mistaken, given a closer DNA end match to TRBJ2-7. The CDR3 runs to 13 residues. In germline, CDR1 is SQVTM, CDR2 ANQGSEA. Here the CDR3 reads CSVGSYYSYEQYF. The CDR3 DNA follows: TGCAGCGTTGGCTCTTACTACTCCTACGAGCAGTACTTC.

V is TRBV6-5 and J is TRBJ2-7, with D tentatively TRBD1 (6 bases). The germline V and J ends were trimmed by 4 bases and 3 bases, with 13 bases remaining between them. The CDR3 is 14 amino acids. Germline lookup yields CDR1 MNHEY and CDR2 SVGAGI. The CDR3 loop is CASSFTNRVYEQYF. CDR3 bases: TGTGCCAGCAGTTTCACCAACAGGGTCTACGAGCAGTACTTC.

The V and J genes are TRBV5-1 and TRBJ2-5; 8 bases match TRBD2. CDR1 SGHRS and CDR2 YFSETQ come from the germline V gene. This CDR3 has 15 residues. The trim removed 5 bases at V and 7 bases at J, leaving 13 bases unmatched. The CDR3 DNA sequence: TGCGCCAGCAGAACTAGCGGAGGGTTCAGGGGGACCCAGTACTTC. Its translation is CASRTSGGFRGTQYF. Full variable domain (missing parts from reference TRBV5-1 and TRBJ2-5): KAGVTQTPRYLIKTRGQQVTLSCSPISGHRSVSWYQQTPGQGLQFLFEYFSETQRNKGNFPGRFSGRQFSNSRSEMNVSTLELGDSALYLCASRTSGGFRGTQYFGPGTRLLVL.

The rearrangement links TRBV5-6 to TRBJ1-1, with TRBD1 matching over 9 bases. Germline CDR1 SGHDT, CDR2 YYEEEE. The trim removed 5 bases at V and 3 bases at J, leaving 2 bases unmatched. The length of the CDR3 is 13 residues. This CDR3 is CASRWDRDTEAFF. The DNA for the CDR3 is TGTGCCAGCAGATGGGACAGGGACACTGAAGCTTTCTTT. The whole variable domain, remainder taken from reference TRBV5-6 and TRBJ1-1, is DAGVTQSPTHLIKTRGQQVTLRCSPKSGHDTVSWYQQALGQGPQFIFQYYEEEERQRGNFPDRFSGHQFPNYSSELNVNALLLGDSALYLCASRWDRDTEAFFGQGTRLTVV.

This clone was observed a handful of times. V gene TRBV6-5 combines with J gene TRBJ1-2; no clear D. This CDR3 is built from 13 residues. V was pared by 2 bases and J by 4 bases, with 8 bases between. Germline assignment: CDR1 MNHEY and CDR2 SVGAGI. Here the CDR3 DNA reads TGTGCCAGCAGTTACGCACAGAGCTATGGCTACACCTTC. It codes for CASSYAQSYGYTF.

The chain links TRBV10-3 to TRBJ1-1; D is unresolved. In germline, CDR1 is ENHRY, CDR2 SYGVKD. The CDR3 is 12 amino acids. Trimming stripped 9 bases from V and 1 base from J, with 9 bases between. For the CDR3, the DNA is TGTGCCATAGGGAGGACGAACACTGAAGCTTTCTTT. It yields the protein CAIGRTNTEAFF.

This clone was observed a single time. The chain employs TRBV2 and TRBJ2-3; maybe TRBD2 (5 bases). CDR3 length equals 14 residues. The V and J ends lost 7 bases and 3 bases respectively, with 14 bases between them. Germline V gene sequence: CDR1 SNHLY, CDR2 FYNNEI. The chain's CDR3 is CASTLGSGTDTQYF. CDR3 in DNA: TGTGCCAGCACTCTTGGCTCGGGGACAGATACGCAGTATTTT.